A selection of T cell receptor beta chains follows, all from one sample in a study of cytomegalovirus exposure and HLA in healthy donors. The protocol was immunoSEQ multiplex PCR, while the TCRdb copy is restricted to in-frame clones and leaves out a portion. The data hold about 160,000 clones, with 86% observed a single time. The sample consisted of PBMCs. These receptors were obtained from a woman in her 30s in good health and CMV-seronegative. CDR3s include the opening cysteine and the closing phenylalanine or tryptophan. D genes are given only for firm matches. Not all rows give a size; the values are once, few, many and, for expanded clones, a class.

>TRBV11-2|TRBJ1-1|TRBD1|NA
TGTGCCAGCAGCTGGACAGGGGGCGCGTTAACTGAAGCTTTCTTT
CASSWTGGALTEAFF
>TRBV27|TRBJ2-1|TRBD2|NA
TGTGCCAGCAGTTCTCTTGGCGGGAGGGTCAACAATGAGCAGTTCTTC
CASSSLGGRVNNEQFF
>TRBV9|TRBJ1-5|NA|NA
TGTGCCAGCAGCGTAGGGGCAGGGGATAGCAATCAGCCCCAGCATTTT
CASSVGAGDSNQPQHF
>TRBV6-5|TRBJ1-5|NA|once
TGTGCCAGCAGTTCGGACAGAGCGAATCAGCCCCAGCATTTT
CASSSDRANQPQHF
>TRBV28|TRBJ2-3|TRBD2|NA
TGTGCCAGCAGTTCGACGGGACTAGCGACAGATACGCAGTATTTT
CASSSTGLATDTQYF
>TRBV6-5|TRBJ1-1|NA|once
TGTGCCAGCAGTTACCGGCTCGAAGCTTTCTTT
CASSYRLEAFF
>TRBV29-1|TRBJ2-7|NA|once
TGCAGCGTTGTTCTACAAGGCTCCTACGAGCAGTACTTC
CSVVLQGSYEQYF
>TRBV30|TRBJ1-1|NA|NA
TGTGCCTGGAGTCGCTGGGGGGGGACGAACACTGAAGCTTTCTTT
CAWSRWGGTNTEAFF
>TRBV5-1|TRBJ1-2|NA|NA
TGCGCCAGCAGCTCCGAGGGGGTGGGTGACTATGGCTACACCTTC
CASSSEGVGDYGYTF
>TRBV19|TRBJ1-1|NA|once
TGTGCCAGTAGTCATAGTGACACTGAAGCTTTCTTT
CASSHSDTEAFF
>TRBV6-6|TRBJ2-3|NA|NA
TGTGCCAGCAAACTCGGCACAGATACGCAGTATTTT
CASKLGTDTQYF
>TRBV19|TRBJ1-5|NA|NA
TGTGCCAGTAGAACGGACAGATCTAGCAATCAGCCCCAGCATTTT
CASRTDRSSNQPQHF
>TRBV19|TRBJ1-2|NA|NA
TGTGCCAGTAGTATCGGGTGGCAGTCGAGGACTAACTATGGCTACACCTTC
CASSIGWQSRTNYGYTF
>TRBV6-4|TRBJ2-7|NA|NA
TGTGCCAGCAGTCACGCTCCCCCCCGCGAGCAGTACTTC
CASSHAPPREQYF
>TRBV19|TRBJ1-1|NA|NA
TGTGCCAGTAGTATAGGCGGGACTAACACTGAAGCTTTCTTT
CASSIGGTNTEAFF
>TRBV5-1|TRBJ1-5|NA|NA
TGCGCCAGCAGCTTGGAAGGGGCTCAGCCCCAGCATTTT
CASSLEGAQPQHF
>TRBV5-8|TRBJ1-5|NA|NA
TGTGCCAGCAGCTATCGTGTCCTTGATCAGCCCCAGCATTTT
CASSYRVLDQPQHF
>TRBV5-6|TRBJ2-7|TRBD1|NA
TGTGCCAGCAGCTTGGCCCCCGGACAGGGGGCTTACGAGCAGTACTTC
CASSLAPGQGAYEQYF
>TRBV27|TRBJ1-1|NA|NA
TGTGCCAGCAGTCCGAGACTGAACACTGAAGCTTTCTTT
CASSPRLNTEAFF
>TRBV7-9|TRBJ2-1|TRBD2|NA
TGTGCCAGCAGCCAAGGAGGGGGACTAGGCCCTTTTGGGCAGTTCTTC
CASSQGGGLGPFGQFF
>TRBV6-1|TRBJ1-5|NA|NA
TGTGCCAGCAGTCAGGTGAATCAGCCCCAGCATTTT
CASSQVNQPQHF
>TRBV6-1|TRBJ1-2|TRBD1|NA
TGTGCCAGTTCTGACATCCAGGGGGCAGGGTATGGCTACACCTTC
CASSDIQGAGYGYTF
>TRBV14|TRBJ2-3|TRBD2|NA
TGTGCCAGCAGCCCCCCGTCGGGGGGTTTGAAGAAAACGCAGTATTTT
CASSPPSGGLKKTQYF
>TRBV6-6|TRBJ1-5|NA|NA
TGTGCCAGCAGTTACGTCGCTAGGGGAGGCAATCAGCCCCAGCATTTT
CASSYVARGGNQPQHF
>TRBV29-1|TRBJ2-3|NA|NA
TGCAGCGCCGATTACGGCACAGGCACAGATACGCAGTATTTT
CSADYGTGTDTQYF
>TRBV19|TRBJ2-5|TRBD1|NA
TGTGCCAGTAGTATCCGCCCGGGACAGTCACAAGAGACCCAGTACTTC
CASSIRPGQSQETQYF
>TRBV19|TRBJ2-7|NA|once
TGTGCCAGTAGTTTAGGGGAAGGACGCGAGCAGTACTTC
CASSLGEGREQYF
>TRBV27|TRBJ2-3|TRBD2|NA
TGTGCCAGCAGATCACTAGCGGGCCGACGGGAAGATACGCAGTATTTT
CASRSLAGRREDTQYF
>TRBV19|TRBJ1-5|NA|NA
TGTGCCAGTAGTATAGTCGGACTCGGGGGCAATCAGCCCCAGCATTTT
CASSIVGLGGNQPQHF
>TRBV21-1|TRBJ1-5|NA|NA
TGTGCCAGCAGCAAAGACATGGGGCTGGGCAATCAGCCCCAGCATTTT
CASSKDMGLGNQPQHF
>TRBV25-1|TRBJ2-1|TRBD1|once
TGTGCCAGCAGTGGGAGACAGGGAACCTTCCAGTTCTTC
CASSGRQGTFQFF
>TRBV20-1|TRBJ1-2|NA|NA
TGCAGTGCGTCGGGACAATATGGCTACACCTTC
CSASGQYGYTF
>TRBV18|TRBJ2-2|NA|NA
TGTGCCAGCTCGCCCCCCCAGGCGCACATGACATCCGGGGAGCTGTTTTTT
CASSPPQAHMTSGELFF
>TRBV25-1|TRBJ1-1|NA|once
TGTGCCAGCGAGGGGCAGCCGTCTATCCCTATGAACACTGAAGCTTTCTTT
CASEGQPSIPMNTEAFF
>TRBV6-5|TRBJ1-4|TRBD1|NA
TGTGCCAGCACCAACCGGGGGACAGGGCTTGAAAAACTGTTTTTT
CASTNRGTGLEKLFF
>TRBV4-3|TRBJ1-1|NA|once
TGCGCCAGCAGCCAAGATAACACTGAAGCTTTCTTT
CASSQDNTEAFF
>TRBV5-1|TRBJ2-3|TRBD1|NA
TGCGCCAGCACCCGACAGGGGTCAGATACGCAGTATTTT
CASTRQGSDTQYF
>TRBV5-1|TRBJ2-3|TRBD2|NA
TGCGCCAGCAGCTTGGCCCCTAGCGGGGGCACAGATACGCAGTATTTT
CASSLAPSGGTDTQYF